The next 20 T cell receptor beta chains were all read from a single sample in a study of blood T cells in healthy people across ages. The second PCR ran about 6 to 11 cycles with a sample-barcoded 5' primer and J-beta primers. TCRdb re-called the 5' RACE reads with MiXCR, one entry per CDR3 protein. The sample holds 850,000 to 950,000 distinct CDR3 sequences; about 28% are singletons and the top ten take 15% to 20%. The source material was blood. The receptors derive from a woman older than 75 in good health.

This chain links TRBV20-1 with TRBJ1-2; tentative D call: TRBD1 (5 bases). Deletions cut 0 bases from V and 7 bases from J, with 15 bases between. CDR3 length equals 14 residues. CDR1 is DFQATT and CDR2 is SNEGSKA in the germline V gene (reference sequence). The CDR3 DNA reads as TGCAGTGCTAGAGATAGGGGTCATCCAGGTGGCTACACCTTC. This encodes CSARDRGHPGGYTF.

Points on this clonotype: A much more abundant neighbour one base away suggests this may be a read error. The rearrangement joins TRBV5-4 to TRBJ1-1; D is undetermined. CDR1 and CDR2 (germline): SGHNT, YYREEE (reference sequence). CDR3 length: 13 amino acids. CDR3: CTSSLVVSTEAFF. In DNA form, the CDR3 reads TGTACCAGCAGCTTGGTTGTATCCACTGAAGCTTTCTTT.

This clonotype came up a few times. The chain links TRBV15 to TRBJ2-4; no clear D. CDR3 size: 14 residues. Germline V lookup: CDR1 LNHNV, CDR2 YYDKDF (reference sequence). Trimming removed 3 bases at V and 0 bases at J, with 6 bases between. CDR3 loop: CATSRGEAKNIQYF. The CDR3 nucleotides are TGTGCCACCAGCAGGGGTGAAGCCAAAAACATTCAGTACTTC.

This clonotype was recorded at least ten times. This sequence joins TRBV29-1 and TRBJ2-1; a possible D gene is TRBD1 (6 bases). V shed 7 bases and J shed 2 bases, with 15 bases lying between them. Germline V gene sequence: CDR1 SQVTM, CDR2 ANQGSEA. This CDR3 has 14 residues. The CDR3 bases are TGCAGCGCTTCGACAGGAAAAACCTACAATGAGCAGTTCTTC. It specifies CSASTGKTYNEQFF.

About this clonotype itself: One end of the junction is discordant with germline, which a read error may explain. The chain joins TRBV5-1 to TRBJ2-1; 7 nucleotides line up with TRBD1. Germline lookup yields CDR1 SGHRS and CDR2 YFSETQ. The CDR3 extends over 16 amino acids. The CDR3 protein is CASRTDSGQVYSEQFF. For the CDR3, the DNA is TGCGCCAGCAGAACGGACTCTGGACAGGTATACAGTGAGCAGTTCTTC.

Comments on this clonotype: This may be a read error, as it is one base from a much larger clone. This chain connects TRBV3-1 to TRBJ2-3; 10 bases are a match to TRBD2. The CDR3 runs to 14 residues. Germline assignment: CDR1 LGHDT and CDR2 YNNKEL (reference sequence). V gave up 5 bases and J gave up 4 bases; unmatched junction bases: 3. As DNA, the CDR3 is TGTGCCAGCAGCGAGCGGGGGGGCCCAGATACGCAGTATTTT. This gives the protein CASSERGGPDTQYF.

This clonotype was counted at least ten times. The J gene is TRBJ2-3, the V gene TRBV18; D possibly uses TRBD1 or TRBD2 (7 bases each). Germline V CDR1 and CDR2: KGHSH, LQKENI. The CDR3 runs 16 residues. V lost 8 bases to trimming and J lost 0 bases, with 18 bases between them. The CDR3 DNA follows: TGTGCCAGCAGCCCAAGACAGGGAGGGAGCACAGATACGCAGTATTTT. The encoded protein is CASSPRQGGSTDTQYF. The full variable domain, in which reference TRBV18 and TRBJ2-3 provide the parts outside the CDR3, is NAGVMQNPRHLVRRRGQEARLRCSPMKGHSHVYWYRQLPEEGLKFMVYLQKENIIDESGMPKERFSAEFPKEGPSILRIQQVVRGDSAAYFCASSPRQGGSTDTQYFGPGTRLTVL.

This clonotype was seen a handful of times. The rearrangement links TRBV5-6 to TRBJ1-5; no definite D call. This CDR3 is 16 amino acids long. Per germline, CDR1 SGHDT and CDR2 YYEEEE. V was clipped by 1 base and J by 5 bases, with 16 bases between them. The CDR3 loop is CASSLSHSVWDQPQHF. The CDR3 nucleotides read TGTGCCAGCAGCTTGTCCCACAGCGTTTGGGATCAGCCCCAGCATTTT. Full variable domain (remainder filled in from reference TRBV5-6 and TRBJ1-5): DAGVTQSPTHLIKTRGQQVTLRCSPKSGHDTVSWYQQALGQGPQFIFQYYEEEERQRGNFPDRFSGHQFPNYSSELNVNALLLGDSALYLCASSLSHSVWDQPQHFGDGTRLSIL.

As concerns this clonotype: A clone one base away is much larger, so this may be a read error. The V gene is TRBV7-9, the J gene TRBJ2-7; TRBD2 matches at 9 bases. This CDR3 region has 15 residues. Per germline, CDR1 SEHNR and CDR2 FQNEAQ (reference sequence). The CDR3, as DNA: TGTACCAGCAGTTATAGCGGGGGAAGCTCCTACGAGCAGTACTTC. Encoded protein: CTSSYSGGSSYEQYF.

The CDR3 region has the DNA TGTGCCAGCTCACCACAGGGGGCCGCCTACGAGCAGTACTTC. It specifies CASSPQGAAYEQYF. The V call is TRBV18, the J call TRBJ2-7; 7 nucleotides agree with TRBD1. Germline CDR1 is KGHSH and CDR2 is LQKENI. V gave up 1 base and J gave up 2 bases; unmatched junction bases: 2. CDR3 length: 14 residues.

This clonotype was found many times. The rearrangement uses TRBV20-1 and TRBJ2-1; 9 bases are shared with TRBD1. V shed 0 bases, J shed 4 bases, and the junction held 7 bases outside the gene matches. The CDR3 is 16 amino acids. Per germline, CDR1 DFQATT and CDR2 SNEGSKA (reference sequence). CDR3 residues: CSARDSGTGLYNEQFF. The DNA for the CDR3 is TGCAGTGCTAGAGATTCCGGGACAGGGTTATACAATGAGCAGTTCTTC.

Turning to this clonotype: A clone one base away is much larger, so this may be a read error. The CDR3 DNA reads TGTGCCAGCAGCGTTCAGACGGGACTAGCGTACAATGAGCAGGTCTTC. Translating it yields CASSVQTGLAYNEQVF. The chain combines TRBV9 with TRBJ2-1; 10 nucleotides match TRBD2. This CDR3 contains 16 residues. CDR1 SGDLS and CDR2 YYNGEE come from the germline V gene.

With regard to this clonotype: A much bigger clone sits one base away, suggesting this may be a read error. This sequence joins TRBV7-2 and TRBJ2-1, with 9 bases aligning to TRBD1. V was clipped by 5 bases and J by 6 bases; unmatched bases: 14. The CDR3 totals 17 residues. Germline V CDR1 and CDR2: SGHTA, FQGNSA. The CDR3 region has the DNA TGTGCCAGCAGCCTCAGCCACCGGGACAGGGATTGCAATGAGCAGTTCTTC. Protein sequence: CASSLSHRDRDCNEQFF.

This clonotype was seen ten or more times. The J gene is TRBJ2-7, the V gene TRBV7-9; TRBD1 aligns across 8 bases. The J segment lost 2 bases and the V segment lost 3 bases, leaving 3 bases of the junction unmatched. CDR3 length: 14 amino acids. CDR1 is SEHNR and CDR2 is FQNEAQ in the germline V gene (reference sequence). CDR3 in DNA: TGTGCCAGCAGCTTTTGGACAGGGACCTACGAGCAGTACTTC. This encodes CASSFWTGTYEQYF. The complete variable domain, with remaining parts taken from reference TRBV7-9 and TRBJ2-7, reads DTGVSQNPRHKITKRGQNVTFRCDPISEHNRLYWYRQTLGQGPEFLTYFQNEAQLEKSRLLSDRFSAERPKGSFSTLEIQRTEQGDSAMYLCASSFWTGTYEQYFGPGTRLTVT.

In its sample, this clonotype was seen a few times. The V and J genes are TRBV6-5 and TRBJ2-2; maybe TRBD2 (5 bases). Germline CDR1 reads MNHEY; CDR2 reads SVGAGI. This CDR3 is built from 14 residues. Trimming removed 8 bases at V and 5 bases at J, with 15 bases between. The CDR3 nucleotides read TGTGCCAGCGCCTGGGCAGGAGGAACCGGGGAGCTGTTTTTT. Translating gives CASAWAGGTGELFF.

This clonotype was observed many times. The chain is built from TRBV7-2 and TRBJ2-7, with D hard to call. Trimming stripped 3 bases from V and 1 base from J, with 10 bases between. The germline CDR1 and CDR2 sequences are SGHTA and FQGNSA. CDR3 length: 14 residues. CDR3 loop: CASSFYSESYEQYF. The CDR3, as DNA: TGTGCCAGCAGCTTTTACTCTGAATCCTACGAGCAGTACTTC.

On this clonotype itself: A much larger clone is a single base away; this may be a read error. The CDR3 region is CASINWGGGTDTQYF. The CDR3 region has the DNA TGTGCCAGCATCAACTGGGGTGGAGGCACAGATACGCAGTATTTT. The rearrangement links TRBV6-2 or TRBV6-3 to TRBJ2-3; D remains ambiguous. The CDR3 extends over 15 amino acids. The V gene lost 7 bases and the J gene lost 1 base, with 15 bases spanning the gap. Germline V lookup: CDR1 MNHEY, CDR2 SVGEGT.

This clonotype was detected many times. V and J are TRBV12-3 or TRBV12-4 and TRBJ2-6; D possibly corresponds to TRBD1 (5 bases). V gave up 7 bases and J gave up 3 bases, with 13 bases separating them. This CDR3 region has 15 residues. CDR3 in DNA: TGTGCCAGCACGAAGGGGTCGAGTGGGGCCAACGTCCTGACTTTC. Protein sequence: CASTKGSSGANVLTF.

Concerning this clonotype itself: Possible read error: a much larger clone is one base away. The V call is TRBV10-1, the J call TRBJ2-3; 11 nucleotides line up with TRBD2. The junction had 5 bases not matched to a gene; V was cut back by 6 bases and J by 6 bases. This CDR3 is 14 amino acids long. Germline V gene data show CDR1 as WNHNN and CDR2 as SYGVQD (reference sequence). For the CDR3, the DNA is TGCGCCAGCAGGAGAGGACTAGCGGGTGATACGCAGTATTTT. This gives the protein CASRRGLAGDTQYF.

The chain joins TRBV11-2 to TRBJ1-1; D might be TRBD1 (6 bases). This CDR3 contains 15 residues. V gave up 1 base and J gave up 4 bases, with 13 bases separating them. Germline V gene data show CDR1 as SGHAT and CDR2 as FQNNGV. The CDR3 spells CASSLGISRGTEAFF. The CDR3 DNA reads TGTGCCAGCAGCTTAGGAATCTCCAGGGGCACTGAAGCTTTCTTT.